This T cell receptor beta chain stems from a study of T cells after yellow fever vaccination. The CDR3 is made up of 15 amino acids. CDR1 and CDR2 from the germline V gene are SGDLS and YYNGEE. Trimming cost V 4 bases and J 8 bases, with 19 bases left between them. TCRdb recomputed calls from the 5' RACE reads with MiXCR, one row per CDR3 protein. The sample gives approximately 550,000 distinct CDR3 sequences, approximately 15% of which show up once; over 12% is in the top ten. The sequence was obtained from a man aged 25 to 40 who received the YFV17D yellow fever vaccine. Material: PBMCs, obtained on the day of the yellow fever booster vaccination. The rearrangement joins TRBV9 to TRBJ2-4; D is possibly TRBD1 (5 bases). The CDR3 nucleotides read TGTGCCAGCAGCCCCAGGGCAGGGCAGTTTTACATTCAGTACTTC. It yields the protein CASSPRAGQFYIQYF.